This TCR beta chain was documented in a study of cytomegalovirus exposure and HLA in healthy donors. This CDR3 has 15 amino acids. Germline loops: CDR1 SGHDN, CDR2 FVKESK. After removal of 3 bases from V and 0 bases from J, the junction contained 4 bases not matched to a gene. Findings and caveats of the study: Presence/absence analyses supposed approximately even sequencing depth among donors. Several of the most significant clusters appeared, in a later analysis, to be linked to common viral pathogens.

Primers: 60 Vbeta forward and 13 Jbeta reverse. TCRdb's table, derived via immunoSEQ multiplex PCR, lists solely in-frame clones and lacks some. The sample lists about 41,000 clones, over 70% occurring once. A word on this clone: What it binds is not known.

Sequenced sample: PBMCs. The clonotype originates from a man aged 45 to 65 in good health and CMV-seronegative. The chain links TRBV14 to TRBJ1-1; 7 positions agree with TRBD1. This CDR3 reads CASSHPGQMNTEAFF. The CDR3 DNA sequence: TGTGCCAGCAGCCACCCGGGACAGATGAACACTGAAGCTTTCTTT.